Reported below is one T cell receptor beta chain. Its target is not known. Germline V gene lookup returns CDR1 SGDLS and CDR2 YYNGEE. This CDR3 is built from 17 residues. V was cut by 4 bases and J by 4 bases, with 22 bases left in between. The repertoire was sequenced with immunoSEQ multiplex PCR; TCRdb's copy has only in-frame clones and lacks some. This sample carries about 73,000 clones, about 80% of them seen once, and the ten largest clones take approximately 1.4%. The data are from a study of T cell repertoires and HLA-DP antigens. The receptor comes from a man between 60 and 70 years old in good health and CMV-seronegative. The specimen was CD4+ T cells from PBMCs. This chain uses TRBV9 with TRBJ2-3; D is perhaps TRBD2 (6 bases). The CDR3 nucleotides read TGTGCCAGCAGCCCCTCGCGGGGCCCACTTAGCGCAGATACGCAGTATTTT. It codes for CASSPSRGPLSADTQYF.